This T cell receptor beta chain comes out of a study of cytomegalovirus exposure and HLA in healthy donors. The wider study: T cells numbering some 170 million yielded some 110 million unique TCR beta sequences in an earlier analysis.

The PCR ran on 60 Vbeta and 13 Jbeta primers. Libraries were prepared by immunoSEQ multiplex PCR; TCRdb keeps only in-frame clonotypes and omits some of them. The profile shows hundreds of thousands of clones, around 80% of them singletons. As for this clone: What it recognizes is unknown.

The study, taken as a whole, reports: The classifier reportedly diagnosed cytomegalovirus status with high sensitivity and specificity. Among TCR sequences, most were rare, though some public TCRs appeared in many donors.

Germline CDR1 WNHNN, CDR2 SYGVQD (reference sequence). The CDR3 is 13 amino acids. V dropped 5 bases and J dropped 7 bases, with 9 bases sitting between them. The specimen was PBMCs. This rearrangement joins TRBV10-1 to TRBJ1-6; tentative D call: TRBD1 (6 bases). This TCR came from a boy younger than 18 in good health and CMV-seronegative. The CDR3 coding sequence is TGCGCCAGCAGTCTGACAGGAAATTCACCCCTCCACTTT. It encodes CASSLTGNSPLHF.